Listed here are 27 T cell receptor beta chains from one sample, sequenced in a study of T cell changes during pregnancy in multiple sclerosis. Only in-frame clones appear in the TCRdb table, and some are missing; sequencing was by immunoSEQ multiplex PCR. The sample lists about 49,000 clones, roughly 94% occurring once. The material was CD8+ T cells from peripheral blood mononuclear cells, obtained before pregnancy. These receptors came from a female donor with multiple sclerosis, enrolled in a pregnancy study.

Regarding this clone: This specimen includes other DNA sequences encoding the same CDR3. The V call is TRBV7-9, the J call TRBJ2-7; TRBD2 might be the D (6 bases). V lost 3 bases to trimming and J lost 3 bases, with 9 bases between them. The CDR3 sequence is 13 residues long. Germline CDR1 SEHNR, CDR2 FQNEAQ (reference sequence). The CDR3 region has the DNA TGTGCCAGCAGCTTGGGGGGTCTCTACGAGCAGTACTTC. Protein: CASSLGGLYEQYF.

J is TRBJ2-7 and V is TRBV30; 8 bases map to TRBD1. Germline assignment: CDR1 GTSNPN and CDR2 SVGIG (reference sequence). V gave up 2 bases and J gave up 2 bases; unmatched junction bases: 5. The CDR3 contains 14 residues. CDR3 sequence reads: CAWSLGQGTYEQYF. The CDR3 DNA reads TGTGCCTGGAGTCTCGGACAGGGAACCTACGAGCAGTACTTC.

Comment on this clone: The limits of the CDR3 on the DNA are not certain, so only TCRdb's listed CDR3 is given. The rearrangement joins TRBV21-1 to TRBJ1-5; the listed D gene, TRBD1, was not tested against the DNA. TRBV21-1 is listed as a pseudogene. The CDR3 is 18 residues long, counting both termini. The CDR3 protein is CALEVGTGSPSINRPQHF.

The chain has TRBV30 and TRBJ2-7; 11 positions agree with TRBD2. Looked up from germline, CDR1 is GTSNPN and CDR2 is SVGIG (reference sequence). This CDR3 is 14 amino acids long. As DNA, the CDR3 is TGTGCGCTGGGAATAGCGGGAGGGATCTACGAGCAGTACTTC. Protein sequence: CALGIAGGIYEQYF. The full variable domain, its missing parts supplied by reference TRBV30 and TRBJ2-7, is SQTIHQWPATLVQPVGSPLSLECTVEGTSNPNLYWYRQAAGRGLQLLFYSVGIGQISSEVPQNLSASRPQDRQFILSSKKLLLSDSGFYLCALGIAGGIYEQYFGPGTRLTVT.

V usage is TRBV2 and J usage is TRBJ2-1, with 11 bases lining up with TRBD2. Trimming took 0 bases from V and 15 from J; bases not matched to a gene: 10. The CDR3 runs 15 residues. Germline V gene lookup returns CDR1 SNHLY and CDR2 FYNNEI. The CDR3 region is CASSEARGLAALGFF. The CDR3 bases are TGTGCCAGCAGTGAAGCAAGGGGACTAGCGGCCCTGGGGTTCTTC.

This chain joins TRBV2 and TRBJ1-2; a weak D match, TRBD1 (6 bases). The V and J ends lost 4 bases and 0 bases respectively, with 6 bases between them. This CDR3 is built from 13 residues. Per the germline V gene, CDR1 is SNHLY and CDR2 is FYNNEI. This CDR3 reads CASSGTANYGYTF. DNA for the CDR3: TGTGCCAGCAGTGGGACAGCTAACTATGGCTACACCTTC.

This rearrangement joins TRBV7-9 to TRBJ2-5, with a tentative D call TRBD1 (6 bases). Germline V gene sequence: CDR1 SEHNR, CDR2 FQNEAQ (reference sequence). The CDR3 spans 12 residues. V lost 3 bases and J lost 5, with 7 bases in between. The CDR3 region is CASSLGAETQYF. The CDR3 DNA reads as TGTGCCAGCAGCTTGGGGGCGGAGACCCAGTACTTC.

The genes are TRBV7-2 and TRBJ2-7; TRBD2 matches 8 bases. CDR3 length: 15 amino acids. The germline gives CDR1 SGHTA, CDR2 FQGNSA. With 5 bases clipped from V and 7 bases from J, the junction kept 13 bases outside the gene matches. The CDR3 here is CASSLSLGGGREQYF. CDR3 in DNA: TGTGCCAGCAGCCTAAGTCTCGGGGGGGGAAGAGAGCAGTACTTC.

The rearrangement uses TRBV7-6 and TRBJ2-7; TRBD1 is a possible D gene (5 bases). CDR3 size: 14 residues. Germline lookup yields CDR1 SGHVS and CDR2 FNYEAQ. V was shortened by 3 bases and J by 3 bases, with 12 bases between the two germline ends. CDR3: CASSFRQKGYEQYF. The CDR3, as DNA: TGTGCCAGCAGCTTTAGACAGAAGGGCTACGAGCAGTACTTC.

The chain couples TRBV19 to TRBJ2-3, with TRBD2 matching 7 bases. The ends lost 3 bases at V and 5 bases at J; junction bases unmatched: 5. This CDR3 has 14 residues. Germline CDR1 is LNHDA and CDR2 is SQIVND (reference sequence). The CDR3 is CASSIELAGDTQYF. The CDR3 coding sequence is TGTGCCAGTAGTATCGAGTTAGCGGGAGATACGCAGTATTTT. Variable domain in full (rest from reference TRBV19 and TRBJ2-3): DGGITQSPKYLFRKEGQNVTLSCEQNLNHDAMYWYRQDPGQGLRLIYYSQIVNDFQKGDIAEGYSVSREKKESFPLTVTSAQKNPTAFYLCASSIELAGDTQYFGPGTRLTVL.

The chain combines TRBV5-8 with TRBJ2-1, with a weak D call TRBD2 (6 bases). Germline lookup yields CDR1 SGHTS and CDR2 YDEGEE. Trimming removed 1 base at V and 5 bases at J, with 10 bases between. This CDR3 has 14 residues. The CDR3 sequence is CASSLPGLNNEQFF. The DNA of the CDR3 is TGTGCCAGCAGCTTGCCGGGACTTAACAATGAGCAGTTCTTC.

V is TRBV11-2 and J is TRBJ2-1; D not certain. This CDR3 has 12 residues. Germline values: CDR1 SGHAT, CDR2 FQNNGV. The ends were cut back, 8 bases at V and 1 base at J, with 6 bases in the middle. The CDR3 loop is CASLRSYNEQFF. DNA of the CDR3: TGTGCCAGCCTAAGATCCTACAATGAGCAGTTCTTC.

This clone was recorded a few times. V usage is TRBV29-1 and J usage is TRBJ1-2; 7 bases fit TRBD1. J gave up 7 bases and V 2 bases, and 7 bases lay outside the gene matches. Germline V gives CDR1 SQVTM, CDR2 ANQGSEA. The CDR3 contains 13 residues. The CDR3 nucleotides read TGCAGCGTTGAAATGGAGGGGGCGCCTGGCTACACCTTC. It specifies CSVEMEGAPGYTF.

This rearrangement joins TRBV11-1 to TRBJ2-7; 7 nucleotides line up with TRBD1. Looked up from germline, CDR1 is SGHAT and CDR2 is FQDESV (reference sequence). After removal of 1 base from V and 4 bases from J, the junction contained 4 bases not matched to a gene. The CDR3 covers 14 residues. The DNA of the CDR3 is TGTGCCAGCAGCTTAGGGACAGGTGAATACGAGCAGTACTTC. Translating it yields CASSLGTGEYEQYF.

V usage is TRBV5-1 and J usage is TRBJ2-7; D is unresolved. The V end lost 0 bases, the J end lost 6 bases, and 7 bases lay between the germline ends. The CDR3 extends over 12 amino acids. CDR1 is SGHRS, CDR2 YFSETQ, per germline. CDR3 nucleotide sequence: TGCGCCAGCAGCTTGGACATATCCGAGCAGTACTTC. It yields the protein CASSLDISEQYF. Full variable domain (rest looked up from reference TRBV5-1 and TRBJ2-7): KAGVTQTPRYLIKTRGQQVTLSCSPISGHRSVSWYQQTPGQGLQFLFEYFSETQRNKGNFPGRFSGRQFSNSRSEMNVSTLELGDSALYLCASSLDISEQYFGPGTRLTVT.

The chain recombines TRBV12-5 with TRBJ1-2, with D possibly TRBD1 on 6 matching bases. The CDR3 spans 15 residues. Germline V CDR1 and CDR2: LGHNT, FRNRAP. The V end was cut by 5 bases, the J end by 4 bases, with 17 bases between. In DNA form, the CDR3 reads TGTGCTAGTGGTCCCTTCGGGGGGCGCCCCTATGGCTACACCTTC. Amino acid sequence: CASGPFGGRPYGYTF.

J is TRBJ2-7 and V is TRBV29-1; D perhaps matches TRBD1 (6 bases). The V end was cut by 3 bases, the J end by 3 bases, with 9 bases between. CDR3 size: 12 residues. Looked up from germline, CDR1 is SQVTM and CDR2 is ANQGSEA. The CDR3 is CSVETGFYEQYF. The DNA for the CDR3 is TGCAGCGTTGAGACAGGATTCTACGAGCAGTACTTC.

This sequence joins TRBV6-6 and TRBJ1-2; 9 bases line up with TRBD1. Germline assignment: CDR1 MNHNY and CDR2 SVGAGI (reference sequence). After removal of 11 bases from V and 2 bases from J, the junction contained 9 bases not matched to a gene. This CDR3 comprises 14 residues. CDR3 residues: CAAGGGTGNYGYTF. CDR3 sequence (DNA): TGTGCCGCCGGCGGGGGGACAGGGAACTATGGCTACACCTTC.

V gene TRBV5-6 combines with J gene TRBJ1-5, with 8 bases aligning to TRBD1. V lost 0 bases to trimming and J lost 7 bases; unmatched junction nucleotides: 6. The CDR3 has 15 amino acids. Germline-derived CDR1 and CDR2 are SGHDT and YYEEEE. CDR3 region: CASSLGAGGRQPQHF. DNA for the CDR3: TGTGCCAGCAGCTTGGGTGCAGGGGGCAGGCAGCCCCAGCATTTT.

This clone occurred a few times. The chain joins TRBV7-2 to TRBJ2-7; 8 bases line up with TRBD1. This CDR3 has 14 amino acids. CDR1 is SGHTA, CDR2 FQGNSA, per germline. V lost 1 base and J lost 1; bases outside the gene matches: 0. CDR3 nucleotide sequence: TGTGCCAGCAGCTTAGACAGGGGGTCCTACGAGCAGTACTTC. This gives the protein CASSLDRGSYEQYF. Complete variable domain (other parts from reference TRBV7-2 and TRBJ2-7): GAGVSQSPSNKVTEKGKDVELRCDPISGHTALYWYRQSLGQGLEFLIYFQGNSAPDKSGLPSDRFSAERTGGSVSTLTIQRTQQEDSAVYLCASSLDRGSYEQYFGPGTRLTVT.

The chain employs TRBV18 and TRBJ1-4; a possible D gene is TRBD1 (6 bases). Looked up from germline, CDR1 is KGHSH and CDR2 is LQKENI. The CDR3 is 17 residues long. The V end lost 1 base, the J end lost 1 base, and 13 bases lay between the germline ends. The CDR3 reads CASSPRVVTGTNEKLFF. The CDR3 DNA sequence: TGTGCCAGCTCACCACGCGTCGTGACAGGAACTAATGAAAAACTGTTTTTT. Variable domain in full (rest from reference TRBV18 and TRBJ1-4): NAGVMQNPRHLVRRRGQEARLRCSPMKGHSHVYWYRQLPEEGLKFMVYLQKENIIDESGMPKERFSAEFPKEGPSILRIQQVVRGDSAAYFCASSPRVVTGTNEKLFFGSGTQLSVL.

The rearrangement links TRBV5-7 to TRBJ2-5, with TRBD2 matching 9 bases. TRBV5-7 is an open reading frame whose function is uncertain. The length of the CDR3 is 15 residues. J gave up 2 bases and V 5 bases, and 7 bases lay outside the gene matches. DNA for the CDR3: TGTGCCAGCAGGGAGGGACTAGCTTCTCAAGAGACCCAGTACTTC. Translating it yields CASREGLASQETQYF.

The chain combines TRBV19 with TRBJ2-1; TRBD1 agrees at 8 bases. Per germline, CDR1 LNHDA and CDR2 SQIVND (reference sequence). This CDR3 region has 17 residues. Germline trimming cut 2 bases from V and 4 bases from J; bases unmatched to any gene: 10. As DNA, the CDR3 is TGTGCCAGTAGTATATTCTCCGGGACAGGTTTTTACAATGAGCAGTTCTTC. Encoded protein: CASSIFSGTGFYNEQFF.

This chain uses TRBV13 with TRBJ2-1; the match to TRBD2 covers 8 bases. The germline CDR1 and CDR2 sequences are PRHDT and FYEKMQ (reference sequence). The length of the CDR3 is 16 residues. V lost 0 bases, J lost 7 bases, and 8 bases stayed unmatched. Here the CDR3 DNA reads TGTGCCAGCAGCTTAGGTCCCGGGAGGGCCACAAATGAGCAGTTCTTC. It encodes CASSLGPGRATNEQFF.

The chain combines TRBV4-3 with TRBJ2-1; 10 bases match TRBD2. The CDR3 length is 18 residues. Germline V gene data show CDR1 as LGHNA and CDR2 as YSLEER. Trimming cost V 2 bases and J 4 bases; bases outside gene matches: 11. CDR3 region: CASSQTGASGSPYNEQFF. The CDR3, as DNA: TGCGCCAGCAGCCAAACAGGGGCTAGCGGGAGTCCGTACAATGAGCAGTTCTTC.

The gene calls are TRBV5-5 and TRBJ1-1; weak D call: TRBD1 (6 bases). Trimming removed 1 base at V and 4 bases at J, with 8 bases between. The CDR3 has 13 amino acids. Germline CDR1 reads SGHKS; CDR2 reads YYEKEE (reference sequence). The CDR3 spells CASSLRGGTEAFF. Here the CDR3 DNA reads TGTGCCAGCAGCTTGAGAGGGGGCACTGAAGCTTTCTTT. Complete variable domain (other parts from reference TRBV5-5 and TRBJ1-1): DAGVTQSPTHLIKTRGQQVTLRCSPISGHKSVSWYQQVLGQGPQFIFQYYEKEERGRGNFPDRFSARQFPNYSSELNVNALLLGDSALYLCASSLRGGTEAFFGQGTRLTVV.

This CDR3 is CASSETYVQGWGSNQPQHF. CDR3 sequence (DNA): TGCGCCAGCAGCGAGACCTATGTACAGGGCTGGGGGAGCAATCAGCCCCAGCATTTT. The chain is built from TRBV4-1 and TRBJ1-5; D is perhaps TRBD1 (6 bases). CDR1 and CDR2 from the germline V gene are MGHRA and YSYEKL. V was trimmed by 5 bases and J by 1 base, leaving 24 bases between them. This CDR3 has 19 amino acids.